The 27 T cell receptor beta chains presented below share a single source sample, sequenced in a study of T cells in Graves' hyperthyroidism and ophthalmopathy. TCR beta CDR3 sequences were amplified from RNA transcripts. RT-PCR in the first round (using the HTBI primer set) targeted the TCR CDR3. TCRdb recomputed calls from the multiplex PCR reads with MiXCR, one row per CDR3 protein. The profile shows around 450,000 distinct CDR3 sequences, 15% to 18% of them singletons. The sequencing sample was made of blood. The source of these receptors is a woman between 18 and 29 years old with Graves' hyperthyroidism.

This clonotype came up many times. The V and J genes are TRBV4-1 and TRBJ1-1, with 8 bases matching TRBD1. The CDR3 is 17 residues long. Germline trimming cut 7 bases from V and 3 bases from J; bases unmatched to any gene: 16. Germline-derived CDR1 and CDR2 are MGHRA and YSYEKL. CDR3 loop: CASTRGTGSEADTEAFF. CDR3 nucleotides: TGCGCCAGCACCCGTGGGACAGGAAGTGAAGCGGACACTGAAGCTTTCTTT.

This clonotype was detected many times. This rearrangement joins TRBV2 to TRBJ1-4; D gene ambiguous. The V gene lost 7 bases and the J gene lost 10 bases, with 16 bases spanning the gap. The germline gives CDR1 SNHLY, CDR2 FYNNEI. CDR3 size: 13 residues. CDR3: CASKMGRWGKLFF. CDR3 sequence (DNA): TGTGCCAGCAAAATGGGCAGGTGGGGAAAACTGTTTTTT.

This clonotype was seen ten or more times. The chain employs TRBV7-9 and TRBJ2-7, with 9 bases identical to TRBD1. The CDR3 contains 15 residues. The ends lost 1 base at V and 5 bases at J; junction bases unmatched: 6. The germline V gene encodes CDR1 SEHNR and CDR2 FQNEAQ (reference sequence). For the CDR3, the DNA is TGTGCCAGCAGCTTAGAGTTGGACAGGGGCCACGAGCAGTACTTC. Translation: CASSLELDRGHEQYF.

This clonotype showed up many times. V usage is TRBV14 and J usage is TRBJ1-2; D remains ambiguous. The ends were cut back, 1 base at V and 8 bases at J, with 8 bases in the middle. The CDR3 consists of 12 residues. CDR1 and CDR2 from the germline V gene are SGHDN and FVKESK. The CDR3 DNA reads TGTGCCAGCAGCCAAGGTTCTTGGGGCTACACCTTC. This sequence encodes CASSQGSWGYTF.

Only a few counts were recorded for this clonotype. The rearrangement joins TRBV12-3 or TRBV12-4 to TRBJ2-2, with TRBD1 matching over 12 bases. The CDR3 covers 15 residues. V lost 3 bases, J lost 13 bases, and 9 bases stayed unmatched. The CDR3 is CASSFGTGGSPGLFF. CDR3 DNA: TGTGCCAGCAGTTTCGGGACAGGGGGCTCCCCTGGGCTGTTTTTT.

In its sample, this clonotype was seen many times. The rearrangement uses TRBV12-3 or TRBV12-4 and TRBJ2-7; a possible D gene is TRBD2 (6 bases). V lost 5 bases to trimming and J lost 4 bases, with 18 bases between them. The CDR3 runs 15 residues. The CDR3 DNA reads as TGTGCCAGCAGTCCTTTAGCGGTCCCGGTATACGAGCAGTACTTC. It translates to CASSPLAVPVYEQYF.

This clonotype was observed at least ten times. The chain recombines TRBV9 with TRBJ2-1; D tentatively fits TRBD1 or TRBD2 (5 bases each). The CDR3 sequence is 15 residues long. V was cut by 0 bases and J by 2 bases, with 9 bases left in between. Germline CDR1 and CDR2: SGDLS and YYNGEE. The DNA for the CDR3 is TGTGCCAGCAGCGTAGGGTGGGGGACCTACAATGAGCAGTTCTTC. Translated, it gives CASSVGWGTYNEQFF.

As concerns this clonotype: It may be a read error: a sequence one base away is much more abundant. The rearrangement uses TRBV19 and TRBJ2-1; D uncertain. The germline CDR1 and CDR2 sequences are LNHDA and SQIVND (reference sequence). Between the trimmed V and J ends, which lost 3 bases and 3 bases, there was a span of 12 bases. The CDR3 is made up of 15 amino acids. Here the CDR3 reads CASSIIETYYNEQFF. The CDR3 bases are TGTGCCAGTAGTATTATAGAGACCTACTACAATGAGCAGTTCTTC.

This clonotype came up many times. The chain is built from TRBV6-5 and TRBJ2-7, with D possibly matching TRBD2 (6 bases). CDR1 and CDR2 from the germline V gene are MNHEY and SVGAGI. Between the trimmed V and J ends, which lost 1 base and 3 bases, there was a span of 10 bases. The length of the CDR3 is 14 residues. CDR3 nucleotides: TGTGCCAGCAGTTACTTGGGACTGGACTACGAGCAGTACTTC. This gives the protein CASSYLGLDYEQYF.

This clonotype has at least ten counts. The rearrangement links TRBV20-1 to TRBJ2-1; TRBD2 is a possible D gene (6 bases). The germline V and J ends were trimmed by 1 base and 0 bases, with 16 bases remaining between them. The CDR3 is made up of 17 amino acids. Germline CDR1 is DFQATT and CDR2 is SNEGSKA (reference sequence). The CDR3 is CSARAYIADHSYNEQFF. The CDR3 DNA reads as TGCAGTGCTAGAGCCTATATAGCGGATCACTCCTACAATGAGCAGTTCTTC.

This clonotype was seen at least ten times. The chain carries TRBV20-1 and TRBJ2-5; D gene unclear. The CDR3 sequence is 12 residues long. Germline V gives CDR1 DFQATT, CDR2 SNEGSKA (reference sequence). The V gene lost 1 base and the J gene lost 2 bases, with 5 bases spanning the gap. Here the CDR3 reads CSARASQETQYF. The CDR3 DNA is TGCAGTGCTAGAGCGAGTCAAGAGACCCAGTACTTC.

This clonotype was counted at least ten times. The genes are TRBV2 and TRBJ1-1; TRBD1 agrees at 10 bases. The CDR3 loop spans 15 amino acids. V was clipped by 9 bases and J by 0 bases; unmatched bases: 7. Germline lookup yields CDR1 SNHLY and CDR2 FYNNEI. CDR3 region: CASTTGGKVNTEAFF. For the CDR3, the DNA is TGTGCCAGTACGACAGGGGGCAAGGTGAACACTGAAGCTTTCTTT.

This clonotype was observed many times. The CDR3 DNA reads as TGTGCCAGCAGTCCCCCCGGGACAGGGGGAGCCAAAAACATTCAGTACTTC. This translates into CASSPPGTGGAKNIQYF. The chain employs TRBV12-3 or TRBV12-4 and TRBJ2-4, with TRBD1 matching 11 bases. The CDR3 totals 17 residues. The V segment lost 5 bases and the J segment 0 bases; nucleotides outside the gene matches: 6.

V is TRBV6-2 or TRBV6-3 and J is TRBJ2-7; 8 bases line up with TRBD2. Germline CDR1 MNHEY, CDR2 SVGEGT. Unmatched junction bases numbered 10, after V lost 6 bases and J lost 3 bases. The CDR3 sequence is 15 residues long. CDR3 in amino acids: CASRGTRKRGYEQYF. CDR3 DNA sequence: TGTGCCAGCAGGGGGACTAGGAAACGGGGCTACGAGCAGTACTTC.

The CDR3 protein is CASSFNLRAGELFF. CDR3 sequence (DNA): TGTGCCAGCAGTTTTAATTTAAGGGCCGGGGAGCTGTTTTTT. This chain links TRBV12-3 or TRBV12-4 with TRBJ2-2; D is undetermined. The CDR3 spans 14 residues. With 3 bases removed from V and 6 bases from J, the gap between germline ends came to 11 bases.

This clonotype has a handful of counts. The chain has TRBV4-1 and TRBJ1-1; D not certain. CDR3 length: 12 residues. Trimming pared 2 bases from V and 7 bases from J, leaving 8 bases between. Per germline, CDR1 MGHRA and CDR2 YSYEKL. CDR3 sequence reads: CASSQMGGEAFF. CDR3 nucleotide sequence: TGCGCCAGCAGCCAAATGGGAGGTGAAGCTTTCTTT.

The table lists this clonotype with a few counts. The V and J genes are TRBV4-1 and TRBJ2-2, with 9 bases aligning to TRBD1. V gave up 2 bases and J gave up 5 bases; unmatched junction bases: 3. Per the germline V gene, CDR1 is MGHRA and CDR2 is YSYEKL. The CDR3 consists of 15 residues. Written as DNA, the CDR3 is TGCGCCAGCAGCCAACCGGGACAGGGAACCGGGGAGCTGTTTTTT. Translated: CASSQPGQGTGELFF.

There are a few counts of this clonotype. The rearrangement joins TRBV4-2 to TRBJ2-1; a possible D gene is TRBD2 (5 bases). The ends were cut back, 0 bases at V and 15 bases at J, with 12 bases in the middle. Germline values: CDR1 LGHNA, CDR2 YNFKEQ. The CDR3 runs to 12 residues. CDR3 DNA: TGTGCCAGCAGCCAAGATCGAGGGAAAAGGTTCTTC. It codes for CASSQDRGKRFF.

This clonotype has ten or more counts. The chain has TRBV12-3 or TRBV12-4 and TRBJ1-5, with 8 positions matching TRBD1. Trimming cost V 5 bases and J 11 bases; bases outside gene matches: 8. This CDR3 contains 13 residues. This chain's CDR3 is CASSGDRKGTQHF. The CDR3, as DNA: TGTGCCAGCAGTGGGGACAGGAAGGGGACCCAGCATTTT.

This clonotype was picked up many times. The J gene is TRBJ2-4, the V gene TRBV18; D unclear. CDR1 KGHSH and CDR2 LQKENI come from the germline V gene. V was pared by 4 bases and J by 1 base, with 11 bases between. This CDR3 has 15 residues. This CDR3 reads CASSLSGIAKNIQYF. CDR3 bases: TGTGCCAGCTCACTGTCGGGTATTGCCAAAAACATTCAGTACTTC.

This clonotype was observed at least ten times. This sequence joins TRBV20-1 and TRBJ1-5; no clear D. Per the germline V gene, CDR1 is DFQATT and CDR2 is SNEGSKA (reference sequence). The CDR3 contains 13 residues. Trimming left V 4 bases short and J 5 bases short, with 12 bases between. Here the CDR3 reads CSATRQPDQPQHF. The CDR3 DNA is TGCAGTGCTACGAGACAACCGGATCAGCCCCAGCATTTT.

This clonotype was counted ten times or more. The rearrangement links TRBV6-6 to TRBJ2-3, with 7 bases lining up with TRBD2. J was trimmed by 6 bases and V by 2 bases; bases with no gene match: 11. Germline loops: CDR1 MNHNY, CDR2 SVGAGI (reference sequence). The CDR3 is 16 residues long. CDR3 in amino acids: CASSYKSGEPRDTQYF. CDR3 coding DNA: TGTGCCAGCAGTTACAAGAGCGGGGAGCCGCGGGATACGCAGTATTTT.

This clonotype was recorded many times. The chain is built from TRBV28 and TRBJ2-2; 8 nucleotides match TRBD1. The J segment lost 5 bases and the V segment lost 11 bases, leaving 10 bases of the junction unmatched. Germline CDR1 is MDHEN and CDR2 is SYDVKM. The CDR3 loop spans 14 amino acids. The CDR3 sequence: CAVRQGAYTGELFF. In DNA, the CDR3 is TGTGCCGTTAGGCAGGGGGCGTATACCGGGGAGCTGTTTTTT.

This clonotype has a count of ten or more. V usage is TRBV12-3 or TRBV12-4 and J usage is TRBJ1-5; 7 bases line up with TRBD1. There are 17 residues in the CDR3. With V trimmed by 5 bases and J by 2 bases, 12 bases remained unmatched. The DNA of the CDR3 is TGTGCCAGCAGTGCAACCGGGGACAGCGGCGGCAATCAGCCCCAGCATTTT. It is translated as CASSATGDSGGNQPQHF.

This clonotype was seen repeatedly, ten times or more. The chain carries TRBV9 and TRBJ2-7; D perhaps matches TRBD2 (6 bases). The V end was cut by 3 bases, the J end by 0 bases, with 13 bases between. Germline CDR1 and CDR2: SGDLS and YYNGEE. This CDR3 contains 15 residues. In DNA, the CDR3 is TGTGCCAGCAGCGGAGCAGGGACTGCCTCCTACGAGCAGTACTTC. The encoded protein is CASSGAGTASYEQYF.

This clonotype was found many times. The chain uses TRBV12-3 or TRBV12-4 and TRBJ2-1; D not resolved. The CDR3 extends over 15 amino acids. Between the trimmed V and J ends, which lost 5 bases and 5 bases, there was a span of 16 bases. Written as DNA, the CDR3 is TGTGCCAGCAGTCCCCCCTCGGGCCTCGACAATGAGCAGTTCTTC. Translated, it gives CASSPPSGLDNEQFF.

V is TRBV18 and J is TRBJ1-1; 7 nucleotides match TRBD1. This CDR3 has 14 residues. The germline V gene has CDR1 KGHSH and CDR2 LQKENI. J lost 1 base, V lost 8 bases, and 7 bases had no gene match. CDR3 protein: CASQAGGTNTEAFF. CDR3 nucleotide sequence: TGTGCCAGCCAAGCAGGGGGTACGAACACTGAAGCTTTCTTT.